Listed here are 24 T cell receptor beta chains from one sample, sequenced in a study of tumor-infiltrating lymphocytes in primary liver carcinoma. From 20-30 mg of unsorted bulk tissue, DNA and RNA were co-extracted together. TCR beta cDNA was made from 500 ng total RNA with a constant-region primer. The TCR beta library was amplified through three nested multiplex PCR rounds in a modified ARM-PCR procedure. The opening two PCR rounds, 10 cycles each, paired TRBV1-TRBV30 forward primers with a C-beta reverse primer. TCRdb recomputed calls from the multiplex PCR reads with MiXCR, one row per CDR3 protein. The sample holds about 78,000 distinct CDR3 sequences, roughly three quarters seen once. The sequencing sample was made of liver tumor tissue from sampling region 4. Stated subset: tumor region T4, right-lateral pole. These receptors all stem from a man aged 35-49 years with primary liver carcinoma and hepatitis B virus infection.

The CDR3 is CSVVLTQSYGYTF. The CDR3, as DNA: TGCAGCGTTGTTCTGACCCAAAGCTATGGCTACACCTTC. This sequence joins TRBV29-1 and TRBJ1-2; no definite D call. This CDR3 spans 13 amino acids. The germline V and J ends were trimmed by 4 bases and 4 bases, with 13 bases remaining between them. CDR1 and CDR2 (germline): SQVTM, ANQGSEA.

This clonotype was observed once. A junction boundary mismatches the germline segment, possibly from a read error. The V gene is TRBV12-3 or TRBV12-4, the J gene TRBJ2-3; D possibly corresponds to TRBD2 (6 bases). The CDR3 has 18 amino acids. The CDR3 coding sequence is TGTACCAGCAGCCGTCGACACGGGGGATCAAGGAGCACAGATACGCAGTATTTT. Residues: CTSSRRHGGSRSTDTQYF.

With respect to this clonotype: No conserved phenylalanine or tryptophan is present at the end of the CDR3, so a read error is the likely explanation. No DNA is shown, since the ends of the CDR3 on it are uncertain; the CDR3 is the one TCRdb lists. The genes are TRBV4-1 and TRBJ2-1; TRBD1 reflects the table's D call only, with no check against the DNA. In germline, CDR1 is MGHRA, CDR2 YSYEKL. The CDR3 has 15 amino acids, counting both end residues. The CDR3 sequence is CASSQTGTGANEHFC.

This clonotype was recorded many times. A single base separates this from a much larger clone, so it may be a read error. The chain links TRBV4-1 to TRBJ2-5; D might be TRBD1 or TRBD2, each matching 6 bases. This CDR3 is built from 15 residues. Germline CDR1 reads MGHRA; CDR2 reads YSYEKL. The CDR3 DNA follows: TGCGCCAGCAGCCCGTCGGGGGCCCCCCAAGAGACCCAGCACTTC. Its translation is CASSPSGAPQETQHF.

Notes on this clonotype: The germline gene is not matched at one end of the junction; a read error may be the cause. The chain uses TRBV6-5 and TRBJ1-2; D gene uncertain. The germline V gene encodes CDR1 MNHEY and CDR2 SVGAGI. The CDR3 has 15 residues. Here the CDR3 reads CTSSYSSRVWPGYTF. DNA of the CDR3: TGTACCAGCAGTTACTCGAGTCGGGTTTGGCCAGGCTACACCTTC.

The chain carries TRBV28 and TRBJ2-7; 9 nucleotides match TRBD1. CDR1 is MDHEN, CDR2 SYDVKM, per germline. V shed 9 bases, J shed 10 bases, and the junction held 13 bases outside the gene matches. The CDR3 totals 13 residues. CDR3 in amino acids: CASSRDRDLDQYF. CDR3 DNA: TGTGCCAGTAGTCGGGACAGGGACCTTGATCAGTACTTC.

V gene TRBV11-2 combines with J gene TRBJ2-5; D tentatively reads TRBD1 or TRBD2 (5 bases each). CDR1 SGHAT and CDR2 FQNNGV come from the germline V gene. The CDR3 loop spans 17 amino acids. V lost 1 base to trimming and J lost 5 bases, with 20 bases between them. The CDR3 here is CASSLVSEGSRQETQYF. The CDR3 bases are TGTGCCAGCAGCTTAGTCAGTGAGGGCAGTCGACAGGAGACCCAGTACTTC.

Here the CDR3 DNA reads TGTGCCAGTAGTCCCACCCCCGGGAGAGATACGCAGTATTTT. Translation: CASSPTPGRDTQYF. The chain uses TRBV19 and TRBJ2-3, with a tentative D call TRBD2 (6 bases). CDR3 length: 14 residues. Germline V lookup: CDR1 LNHDA, CDR2 SQIVND (reference sequence). V was cut by 5 bases and J by 5 bases, with 14 bases left in between.

On this clonotype itself: At one boundary the junction diverges from the germline segment, which might be a read error. The V call is TRBV12-3 or TRBV12-4, the J call TRBJ2-1; unclear D gene. The CDR3 runs 14 residues. This chain's CDR3 is CPSSPRLDVDEQFF. The DNA of the CDR3 is TGTCCCAGCAGCCCAAGATTAGATGTCGATGAGCAGTTCTTC.

V gene TRBV28 combines with J gene TRBJ2-5; a possible D gene is TRBD1 (5 bases). The CDR3 contains 15 residues. V was shortened by 0 bases and J by 1 base, with 9 bases between the two germline ends. CDR1 MDHEN and CDR2 SYDVKM come from the germline V gene. This chain's CDR3 is CASSLWIGVQETQYF. As DNA, the CDR3 is TGTGCCAGCAGTTTATGGATAGGGGTCCAAGAGACCCAGTACTTC.

This clonotype was observed at least ten times. This chain joins TRBV28 and TRBJ1-6, with D maybe TRBD1 (5 bases). Germline V CDR1 and CDR2: MDHEN, SYDVKM. Trimming took off 1 base at V and 5 bases at J, with 18 bases between the two ends. The CDR3 is made up of 18 amino acids. CDR3 amino acids: CASSLLAWGDPHNSPLHF. CDR3 coding DNA: TGTGCCAGCAGTTTATTGGCGTGGGGCGATCCCCATAATTCACCCCTCCACTTT.

A remark on this clonotype: This may be a read error: a much more frequent sequence differs by one nucleotide. In DNA form, the CDR3 reads TGTGCCAGCAGTTACAAAGAGCGGGATAGCAACGAGCAGTGCTTC. Its translation is CASSYKERDSNEQCF. This chain connects TRBV6-6 to TRBJ2-7; 7 bases are shared with TRBD2. The CDR3 sequence is 15 residues long. Germline assignment: CDR1 MNHNY and CDR2 SVGAGI (reference sequence).

This clonotype was seen at least ten times. The CDR3 here is CAMSGSPSYNEQFF. As DNA, the CDR3 is TGTGCCATGAGCGGGAGCCCCTCCTACAATGAGCAGTTCTTC. V is TRBV10-3 and J is TRBJ2-1, with TRBD2 matching 8 bases. The CDR3 extends over 14 amino acids. Per germline, CDR1 ENHRY and CDR2 SYGVKD. V shed 9 bases and J 0 bases; nucleotides not matched to a gene: 4.

This clonotype rates as medium-sized. The chain recombines TRBV11-1 with TRBJ2-3; TRBD1 agrees at 7 bases. The CDR3 spans 15 residues. The trim removed 2 bases at V and 3 bases at J, leaving 5 bases unmatched. The germline CDR1 and CDR2 sequences are SGHAT and FQDESV (reference sequence). Here the CDR3 DNA reads TGTGCCAGCAGCTTAATAGGGGGCGCGACAGATACGCAGTATTTT. Residues: CASSLIGGATDTQYF.

This chain uses TRBV10-3 with TRBJ2-7; TRBD2 matches 9 bases. Germline lookup yields CDR1 ENHRY and CDR2 SYGVKD. With V trimmed by 7 bases and J by 5 bases, 6 bases remained unmatched. CDR3 length: 13 amino acids. As DNA, the CDR3 is TGTGCCATCACTGGACTAGCGTCTAACGAGCAGTACTTC. It is translated as CAITGLASNEQYF.

The rearrangement links TRBV11-2 to TRBJ1-4; no clear D gene. CDR1 is SGHAT and CDR2 is FQNNGV in the germline V gene. The CDR3 has 14 residues. The CDR3 is CVSSLEVGDEKLFF. The DNA of the CDR3 is TGTGTTAGCAGCTTAGAGGTTGGGGATGAAAAACTGTTTTTT.

V and J are TRBV6-1 and TRBJ2-1, with a possible D match to TRBD2 (6 bases). The CDR3 has 15 amino acids. V lost 6 bases and J 5 bases, leaving 17 bases between the germline ends. CDR1 is MNHNS, CDR2 SASEGT, per germline. The CDR3 is CASSETEGTHNEQFF. As DNA, the CDR3 is TGTGCCAGCAGCGAAACGGAGGGGACTCACAATGAGCAGTTCTTC.

This clonotype was detected a few times. Sequence at one end of the junction differs from germline and may be a read error. The chain couples TRBV29-1 to TRBJ2-1, with 10 bases matching TRBD2. CDR3 length equals 14 residues. Germline V gene sequence: CDR1 SQVTM, CDR2 ANQGSEA. As DNA, the CDR3 is TGCAGTGCTGGGGCTAGCGGGAGATCGAATGAGCTGTTCTTC. Amino acid sequence: CSAGASGRSNELFF.

On this clonotype: The junction and the germline gene differ at one end; a read error may be behind it. The chain carries TRBV29-1 and TRBJ2-6; 7 nucleotides match TRBD1. This CDR3 is 13 amino acids long. CDR1 SQVTM and CDR2 ANQGSEA come from the germline V gene. CDR3 residues: CGVMTGRANVLTF. The CDR3 nucleotides are TGCGGCGTGATGACAGGGAGAGCTAACGTCCTGACTTTC. Full variable domain (outside the CDR3, taken from reference TRBV29-1 and TRBJ2-6): SAVISQKPSRDICQRGTSLTIQCQVDSQVTMMFWYRQQPGQSLTLIATANQGSEATYESGFVIDKFPISRPNLTFSTLTVSNMSPEDSSIYLCGVMTGRANVLTFGAGSRLTVL.

This clonotype turned up a few times. A much larger clone is a single base away; this may be a read error. V usage is TRBV4-1 and J usage is TRBJ2-5; the D is unclear. CDR1 is MGHRA, CDR2 YSYEKL, per germline. The CDR3 runs 13 residues. With 4 bases removed from V and 3 bases from J, the gap between germline ends came to 9 bases. In DNA form, the CDR3 reads TGCGCCAGCAGCCTCGGCTGGGAAGAGACCCAGTACTTC. Protein: CASSLGWEETQYF.

Regarding this clonotype: This may come from a read error, since a much larger clone is one base off. J is TRBJ2-7 and V is TRBV5-6; D is ambiguous. The CDR3 has 13 residues. Per germline, CDR1 SGHDT and CDR2 YYEEEE. The CDR3 DNA reads as TGTGCCAGCAACTTGGAGAGCTCCTACGAGCAGTACTTC. This encodes CASNLESSYEQYF.

This clonotype was observed many times. The chain links TRBV28 to TRBJ1-1; D not resolved. Germline values: CDR1 MDHEN, CDR2 SYDVKM. V gave up 10 bases and J gave up 1 base, with 10 bases separating them. The CDR3 sequence is 12 residues long. The CDR3 DNA reads as TGTGCCACCGCGACACAGAACACTGAAGCTTTCTTT. The encoded protein is CATATQNTEAFF.

This clonotype has more than one count but fewer than ten. Possible read error: a much larger clone is one base away. V is TRBV29-1 and J is TRBJ1-2; weak D call: TRBD1 (5 bases). Germline V gene data show CDR1 as SQVTM and CDR2 as ANQGSEA. The CDR3 extends over 12 amino acids. CDR3 sequence reads: CGAPRGSYGYTF. In nucleotides, the CDR3 is TGCGGCGCCCCCCGGGGGTCCTATGGCTACACCTTC.

In regard to this clonotype: Sequence at one end of the junction differs from germline and may be a read error. This rearrangement joins TRBV11-2 to TRBJ2-5; 8 positions agree with TRBD2. In germline, CDR1 is SGHAT, CDR2 FQNNGV. The CDR3 is made up of 16 amino acids. The CDR3 reads CVSSLVQASGQETQDF. Here the CDR3 DNA reads TGTGTCAGCAGCTTAGTCCAGGCTAGCGGGCAAGAGACCCAGGACTTC.